The 30 T cell receptor beta chains listed next were all sequenced from one sample in a study of T cell responses to AZD1222 COVID-19 vaccine (dated by TCRdb to the early 2020s). This specimen's time point label, per the study, means: baseline before first vaccination. Library prep was done by the immunoSEQ multiplex PCR assay. The clones in this table, taken by TCRdb from immuneACCESS, are in-frame only. Not every clone is retained; where verified, under half of the shortfall comes from an unresolved V gene, and the cause of the rest is unknown. For this sample the table gives about 99,000 clones, of which more than 90% were detected only once. Together, the top ten hold 12% of the sample. Sequencing was performed on peripheral blood, taken on day 0 of AZD1222 vaccination. The receptors originated from an adult in good health.

The genes are TRBV5-1 and TRBJ2-5; the D is unclear. CDR3 length equals 13 residues. Germline V gene data show CDR1 as SGHRS and CDR2 as YFSETQ. V gave up 2 bases and J gave up 4 bases, with 9 bases separating them. Here the CDR3 reads CASSFPSGETQYF. In DNA form, the CDR3 reads TGCGCCAGCAGCTTTCCTAGTGGAGAGACCCAGTACTTC.

This clone was picked up a small number of times. The rearrangement uses TRBV28 and TRBJ2-2; 9 bases line up with TRBD1. V gave up 3 bases and J gave up 3 bases; unmatched junction bases: 5. In germline, CDR1 is MDHEN, CDR2 SYDVKM. The CDR3 totals 16 residues. The CDR3 sequence is CASSFRGQGDTGELFF. The DNA of the CDR3 is TGTGCCAGCAGTTTTAGGGGACAGGGCGACACCGGGGAGCTGTTTTTT.

The chain recombines TRBV11-2 with TRBJ1-1; TRBD1 might be the D (5 bases). The CDR3 covers 16 residues. CDR1 and CDR2 (germline): SGHAT, FQNNGV. V lost 6 bases, J lost 2 bases, and 19 bases lay in between. CDR3 bases: TGTGCCAGCAGGACATTCAGGGAGGGAATAAACACTGAAGCTTTCTTT. The encoded protein is CASRTFREGINTEAFF.

The genes are TRBV7-9 and TRBJ2-2, with D hard to call. V shed 2 bases and J shed 5 bases, with 0 bases lying between them. The CDR3 is 11 residues long. Germline V gene lookup returns CDR1 SEHNR and CDR2 FQNEAQ (reference sequence). The CDR3 region is CASSLTGELFF. In nucleotides, the CDR3 is TGTGCCAGCAGCTTAACCGGGGAGCTGTTTTTT.

V gene TRBV3-1 (or the pseudogene TRBV3-2) combines with J gene TRBJ2-1, with 9 positions matching TRBD1. The V gene's germline CDR1 is LGHDT and CDR2 YNNKEL (reference sequence). The CDR3 is made up of 14 amino acids. V trimming: 8 bases; J trimming: 5 bases; junction bases outside the gene matches: 7. The CDR3 protein is CASSGTGKNNEQFF. The CDR3 DNA sequence: TGTGCCAGCTCCGGGACAGGGAAGAACAATGAGCAGTTCTTC.

The chain uses TRBV9 and TRBJ2-3; 8 bases line up with TRBD2. The CDR3 spans 16 residues. Per the germline V gene, CDR1 is SGDLS and CDR2 is YYNGEE. The trim removed 5 bases at V and 3 bases at J, leaving 11 bases unmatched. The CDR3 region has the DNA TGTGCCAGCAGTGCGTTAATTAGCGGGAAAACAGATACGCAGTATTTT. This sequence encodes CASSALISGKTDTQYF. The full variable domain, its missing parts supplied by reference TRBV9 and TRBJ2-3, is DSGVTQTPKHLITATGQRVTLRCSPRSGDLSVYWYQQSLDQGLQFLIQYYNGEERAKGNILERFSAQQFPDLHSELNLSSLELGDSALYFCASSALISGKTDTQYFGPGTRLTVL.

The chain is built from TRBV7-8 and TRBJ2-1; 12 nucleotides align to TRBD1. This CDR3 has 15 residues. CDR1 and CDR2 from the germline V gene are SGHVS and FQNEAQ. V lost 4 bases to trimming and J lost 4 bases; unmatched junction nucleotides: 2. The CDR3 bases are TGTGCCAGCAGCTGGGGACAGGGGGCATACAATGAGCAGTTCTTC. Translated, it gives CASSWGQGAYNEQFF.

This clone came up a few times. The chain combines TRBV10-3 with TRBJ1-2; D gene unclear. CDR1 and CDR2 from the germline V gene are ENHRY and SYGVKD. Trimming cost V 6 bases and J 2 bases, with 7 bases left between them. The CDR3 extends over 12 amino acids. CDR3 loop: CAIRGSNYGYTF. For the CDR3, the DNA is TGTGCCATCAGGGGCAGCAACTATGGCTACACCTTC.

The CDR3 protein is CASSPRAQGGNYNSPLHF. CDR3 nucleotide sequence: TGTGCCAGCAGTCCGAGGGCCCAGGGAGGGAACTATAATTCACCCCTCCACTTT. V usage is TRBV6-6 and J usage is TRBJ1-6, with D possibly TRBD1 on 5 matching bases. Deletions cut 5 bases from V and 3 bases from J, with 20 bases between. Germline loops: CDR1 MNHNY, CDR2 SVGAGI (reference sequence). The CDR3 extends over 18 amino acids.

The rearrangement links TRBV19 to TRBJ2-7, with TRBD2 as a possible D gene (7 bases). The CDR3 has 15 amino acids. Germline CDR1 and CDR2: LNHDA and SQIVND (reference sequence). Trimming removed 2 bases from V and 2 bases from J, with 13 bases in between. CDR3 loop: CASSILRGPTYEQYF. The CDR3 DNA reads TGTGCCAGTAGTATACTGCGGGGGCCGACCTACGAGCAGTACTTC.

V gene TRBV28 combines with J gene TRBJ1-2, with D possibly being TRBD1 (5 bases). The ends were cut back, 5 bases at V and 8 bases at J, with 15 bases in the middle. This CDR3 has 13 residues. In germline, CDR1 is MDHEN, CDR2 SYDVKM. CDR3 nucleotides: TGTGCCAGCAGTCTCGGGACCCCTTCAGGCTACACCTTC. Its protein product is CASSLGTPSGYTF.

The chain joins TRBV28 to TRBJ2-7; 11 positions agree with TRBD2. The V gene's germline CDR1 is MDHEN and CDR2 SYDVKM. CDR3 size: 15 residues. Trimming removed 6 bases from V and 5 bases from J; junction bases left unmatched: 9. The CDR3 here is CASRLGTSGSDEQYF. The CDR3 coding sequence is TGTGCCAGCAGACTCGGGACTAGCGGTAGCGACGAGCAGTACTTC.

The J gene is TRBJ2-7, the V gene TRBV4-1; 11 bases match TRBD1. The junction had 5 bases not matched to a gene; V was cut back by 4 bases and J by 3 bases. Germline V lookup: CDR1 MGHRA, CDR2 YSYEKL. The CDR3 runs to 15 residues. The CDR3 DNA sequence: TGCGCCAGCAGCCCGCAGGGACAGGGGGGCTACGAGCAGTACTTC. Residues: CASSPQGQGGYEQYF.

This clone occurred once. This chain joins TRBV4-2 and TRBJ2-3, with 9 nucleotides matching TRBD1. Germline-derived CDR1 and CDR2 are LGHNA and YNFKEQ. After removal of 4 bases from V and 4 bases from J, the junction contained 6 bases not matched to a gene. The CDR3 loop spans 15 amino acids. This chain's CDR3 is CASSLRDREADTQYF. In DNA form, the CDR3 reads TGTGCCAGCAGCCTCCGGGACAGGGAAGCAGATACGCAGTATTTT.

The chain couples TRBV5-1 to TRBJ1-1; 9 nucleotides line up with TRBD1. The germline V gene encodes CDR1 SGHRS and CDR2 YFSETQ. The CDR3 loop spans 16 amino acids. V trimming: 6 bases; J trimming: 5 bases; junction bases outside the gene matches: 14. DNA of the CDR3: TGCGCCAGCAAAACAGGGGGCTCCTCTAGGTGGACTGAAGCTTTCTTT. This encodes CASKTGGSSRWTEAFF.

This clone was recorded only once. Other DNA variants within this sample encode the same CDR3. The chain joins TRBV2 to TRBJ2-7; D may be TRBD2 (5 bases). CDR1 and CDR2 (germline): SNHLY, FYNNEI. The CDR3 sequence is 14 residues long. V dropped 7 bases and J dropped 0 bases, with 13 bases sitting between them. CDR3 nucleotides: TGTGCCAGCAAAGGAGCGGAGAGCTCCTACGAGCAGTACTTC. Amino acids: CASKGAESSYEQYF.

The DNA of the CDR3 is TGCGCCAGCAGCGCGACAGGCTCCTATGGCTACACCTTC. This codes for CASSATGSYGYTF. The V gene is TRBV5-1, the J gene TRBJ1-2; D might be TRBD1 (6 bases). Germline-derived CDR1 and CDR2 are SGHRS and YFSETQ. The CDR3 extends over 13 amino acids. Deletions cut 4 bases from V and 4 bases from J, with 11 bases between.

The chain joins TRBV3-1 (or the pseudogene TRBV3-2) to TRBJ1-6, with 7 bases matching TRBD1. Trimming cost V 2 bases and J 7 bases; bases outside gene matches: 8. Germline-derived CDR1 and CDR2 are LGHDT and YNNKEL (reference sequence). This CDR3 has 16 residues. The chain's CDR3 is CASSQNPGQKNSPLHF. The CDR3, as DNA: TGTGCCAGCAGCCAAAACCCGGGACAGAAGAATTCACCCCTCCACTTT.

The genes are TRBV5-1 and TRBJ1-4; D gene unclear. Looked up from germline, CDR1 is SGHRS and CDR2 is YFSETQ. V lost 0 bases, J lost 7 bases, and 10 bases lay in between. This CDR3 is 14 amino acids long. The CDR3 region has the DNA TGCGCCAGCAGCTTGGGCGATCGGGGTGAAAAACTGTTTTTT. It encodes CASSLGDRGEKLFF.

The chain couples TRBV3-1 (or the pseudogene TRBV3-2) to TRBJ2-1, with 8 bases that match TRBD1. From germline, CDR1 is LGHDT and CDR2 YNNKEL (reference sequence). This CDR3 is built from 15 residues. The ends lost 1 base at V and 7 bases at J; junction bases unmatched: 6. The CDR3 DNA sequence: TGTGCCAGCAGCCAAGCGCGGGACAGGTCTAATGAGCAGTTCTTC. The encoded protein is CASSQARDRSNEQFF.

The V call is TRBV7-9, the J call TRBJ1-2, with 8 bases fitting TRBD1. The length of the CDR3 is 13 residues. The V segment lost 5 bases and the J segment 4 bases; nucleotides outside the gene matches: 3. Looked up from germline, CDR1 is SEHNR and CDR2 is FQNEAQ (reference sequence). The CDR3 reads CASSLDRGYGYTF. DNA of the CDR3: TGTGCCAGCAGCCTCGACAGGGGCTATGGCTACACCTTC.

V usage is TRBV19 and J usage is TRBJ1-1, with a tentative D call TRBD1 (5 bases). V lost 2 bases, J lost 0 bases, and 7 bases lay in between. The CDR3 contains 14 residues. In germline, CDR1 is LNHDA, CDR2 SQIVND (reference sequence). The DNA for the CDR3 is TGTGCCAGTAGTATACAGGGTATGAACACTGAAGCTTTCTTT. Translated, it gives CASSIQGMNTEAFF.

The genes are TRBV2 and TRBJ2-2, with D perhaps TRBD2 (5 bases). There are 14 residues in the CDR3. The germline CDR1 and CDR2 sequences are SNHLY and FYNNEI. V dropped 6 bases and J dropped 5 bases, with 13 bases sitting between them. The CDR3 DNA sequence: TGTGCCAGCAGCCCCGCCTCGGGGACCGGGGAGCTGTTTTTT. Amino acids: CASSPASGTGELFF.

The rearrangement uses TRBV6-2 or TRBV6-3 and TRBJ2-7; TRBD1 might be the D (5 bases). The V and J ends lost 5 bases and 6 bases respectively, with 17 bases between them. Per germline, CDR1 MNHEY and CDR2 SVGEGT. The CDR3 length is 14 residues. CDR3 in DNA: TGTGCCAGCAGTGGGGCAGGGCTGGGAATCGAGCAGTACTTC. Translation gives CASSGAGLGIEQYF.

J is TRBJ2-3 and V is TRBV15; 8 bases fit TRBD2. The CDR3 extends over 16 amino acids. The V segment lost 5 bases and the J segment 0 bases; nucleotides outside the gene matches: 7. Per the germline V gene, CDR1 is LNHNV and CDR2 is YYDKDF (reference sequence). The CDR3 bases are TGTGCCACCAGCGGTGAGCGGGGGTTTAGCACAGATACGCAGTATTTT. Protein sequence: CATSGERGFSTDTQYF.

CDR3 in amino acids: CASSISRGNYGYTF. CDR3 coding DNA: TGTGCCAGTAGTATATCTCGGGGAAACTATGGCTACACCTTC. The chain is built from TRBV19 and TRBJ1-2; no clear D gene. Germline CDR1 and CDR2: LNHDA and SQIVND (reference sequence). There are 14 residues in the CDR3. V lost 2 bases to trimming and J lost 2 bases, with 9 bases between them.

A remark on this clone: Germline is not matched at one junction end, which may reflect a read error. The rearrangement joins TRBV30 to TRBJ2-6; D perhaps matches TRBD2 (6 bases). In germline, CDR1 is GTSNPN, CDR2 SVGIG (reference sequence). The CDR3 runs to 13 residues. The chain's CDR3 is CAWRVSGANVLTF. In DNA, the CDR3 is TGTGCTTGGAGGGTCTCTGGGGCCAACGTCCTGACTTTC.

The chain couples TRBV30 to TRBJ2-2; TRBD2 agrees at 10 bases. With 8 bases clipped from V and 5 bases from J, the junction kept 8 bases outside the gene matches. Germline V CDR1 and CDR2: GTSNPN, SVGIG (reference sequence). This CDR3 has 14 amino acids. CDR3 residues: CAHSASGGTGELFF. In DNA, the CDR3 is TGTGCCCATTCCGCTAGCGGGGGTACCGGGGAGCTGTTTTTT.

The chain employs TRBV4-3 and TRBJ1-2; no clear D gene. Germline V gives CDR1 LGHNA, CDR2 YSLEER. The CDR3 is made up of 16 amino acids. Trimming stripped 3 bases from V and 6 bases from J, with 20 bases between. The CDR3 DNA reads TGCGCCAGCAGCCAGACCCTTACAATGAATGGGGATGGCTACACCTTC. Its translation: CASSQTLTMNGDGYTF.

V and J are TRBV29-1 and TRBJ2-7, with D possibly TRBD2 on 7 matching bases. Trimming took off 3 bases at V and 4 bases at J, with 10 bases between the two ends. The CDR3 totals 12 residues. CDR1 and CDR2 from the germline V gene are SQVTM and ANQGSEA. CDR3 region: CSVEKGGYEQYF. The CDR3 nucleotides read TGCAGCGTTGAGAAGGGGGGGTACGAGCAGTACTTC.